This record covers a single T cell receptor (beta chain). Its cognate antigen is unknown. These data belong to a study of somatic mutations in cytotoxic T cells in rheumatoid arthritis. As handled by the study authors: Published virus-specific TCRB sequences found rare matches among patient CD8+ clones larger than 1%. Clones were read by immunoSEQ multiplex PCR, and TCRdb kept only the in-frame ones, dropping some. D and trimming were read from the DNA, whereas the V and J calls and clone size are those reported in that table. This sample has 25,000 to 30,000 clones; around 87% occur once, and the top ten carry about a tenth. Study results and caveats: Antigen targets of the expanded CD8+ clones remained unidentified. A largest CD8+ clone above 20% of CD8+ cells occurred in about an eighth of the roughly 60 patients.

V was clipped by 2 bases and J by 5 bases, with 16 bases between them. Germline values: CDR1 SEHNR, CDR2 FQNEAQ (reference sequence). The CDR3 is made up of 15 amino acids. The clonotype originates from an adult with rheumatoid arthritis. The V call is TRBV7-9, the J call TRBJ2-7; tentatively, D is TRBD1 or TRBD2 (5 bases each). The sequenced material came from CD8+ T cells sorted from blood. CDR3 sequence reads: CASSLSRGVHNEQYF. Written as DNA, the CDR3 is TGTGCCAGCAGCTTATCCCGAGGGGTTCATAACGAGCAGTACTTC.